Here is one TCR beta chain with its context. The antigen remains unidentified. Every donor was a healthy person donating bone marrow. Donors sampled were nominally healthy, though unrecorded immune exposures were likely. The data were taken from a study of cytomegalovirus exposure and HLA in healthy donors. The CDR3 consists of 15 residues. V lost 0 bases and J 4 bases, leaving 10 bases between the germline ends. CDR1 and CDR2 from the germline V gene are SGHAT and FQNNGV. PCR used 60 Vbeta primers and 13 Jbeta primers. TCRdb keeps only in-frame clones here, not all; method: immunoSEQ multiplex PCR. The repertoire includes around 180,000 clones, roughly 84% of them detected once, and approximately 0.26% sits in the top ten. Study-level results: Available immune exposure information was restricted to CMV serostatus only. In vitro data verified three CMV-associated chains as specific for CMV antigens.

This chain connects TRBV11-2 to TRBJ2-1; a possible D gene is TRBD1 (5 bases). Sequencing was carried out using PBMCs. The sequence came from a boy younger than 18 in good health and CMV-seronegative. CDR3 region: CASSLDRELYNEQFF. The CDR3, as DNA: TGTGCCAGCAGCTTAGACAGGGAATTATACAATGAGCAGTTCTTC.